The text below deals with one T cell receptor (beta chain). This sample is part of a study of control samples from healthy donors and cancer patients. The V end lost 3 bases, the J end lost 0 bases, and 6 bases lay between the germline ends. Germline CDR1 reads SQVTM; CDR2 reads ANQGSEA. The CDR3 is 13 residues long. Some clones are missing from TCRdb's copy, which holds only in-frame ones; the method was immunoSEQ multiplex PCR. The sample consists of fewer than 70,000 clones, roughly nine tenths of them appearing once. The rearrangement uses TRBV29-1 and TRBJ2-1, with D tentatively TRBD1 (6 bases). The sequencing sample was made of PBMCs. The TCR sequence derives from a man in his fifties or sixties with head and neck cancer. CDR3 residues: CSVEDSSYNEQFF. CDR3 DNA sequence: TGCAGCGTTGAGGACAGCTCCTACAATGAGCAGTTCTTC.